The TCR beta chain under discussion was sequenced for a study of OX40 agonist ivuxolimab in advanced cancers. About the study: Ivuxolimab was administered intravenously to patients at 0.01 to 10 mg/kg every 2 weeks. Patients in dose escalation had liver, melanoma, kidney or head and neck cancers.

Profiling relied on immunoSEQ multiplex PCR, and the TCRdb table lists in-frame clones only, not all of them. This sample has around 64,000 clones, with 87% found just once. CDR3 size: 12 residues. V was pared by 5 bases and J by 5 bases, with 9 bases between. Germline V CDR1 and CDR2: ENHRY, SYGVKD. To note about this clone: Its antigen is unidentified.

Study results and limitations: Clonal expansion was seen in CD4+ and CD8+ blood T cells by week 6 at 0.1 to 3.0 mg/kg.

The starting material was CD4+ or CD8+ T cells sorted from blood, obtained in a trial of the OX40 agonist ivuxolimab. The origin of this receptor is an adult with an advanced solid tumor such as melanoma, head and neck, liver or kidney cancer. The rearrangement joins TRBV10-3 to TRBJ2-5; D remains ambiguous. In nucleotides, the CDR3 is TGTGCCATCAGTTTTTCCGCTGAGACCCAGTACTTC. This sequence encodes CAISFSAETQYF.